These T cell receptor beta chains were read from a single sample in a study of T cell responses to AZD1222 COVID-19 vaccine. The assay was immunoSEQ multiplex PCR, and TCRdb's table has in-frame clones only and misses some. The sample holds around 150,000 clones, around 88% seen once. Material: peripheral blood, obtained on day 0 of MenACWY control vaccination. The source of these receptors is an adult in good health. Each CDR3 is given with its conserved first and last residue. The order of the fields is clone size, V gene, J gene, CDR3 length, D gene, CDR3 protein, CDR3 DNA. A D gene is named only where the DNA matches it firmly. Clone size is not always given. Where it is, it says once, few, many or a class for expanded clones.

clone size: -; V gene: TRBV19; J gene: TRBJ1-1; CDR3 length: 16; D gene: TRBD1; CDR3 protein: CASSIARDSSNTEAFF; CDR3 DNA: TGTGCCAGTAGTATAGCCCGGGACAGCTCGAACACTGAAGCTTTCTTT
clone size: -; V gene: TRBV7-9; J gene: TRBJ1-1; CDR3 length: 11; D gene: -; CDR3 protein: CASRKDTEAFF; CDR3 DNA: TGTGCCAGCAGGAAAGACACTGAAGCTTTCTTT
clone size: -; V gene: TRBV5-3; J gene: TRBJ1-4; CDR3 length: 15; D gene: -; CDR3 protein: CARSSGKQGNEKLFF; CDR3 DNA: TGTGCCAGAAGTAGCGGTAAACAGGGAAATGAAAAACTGTTTTTT
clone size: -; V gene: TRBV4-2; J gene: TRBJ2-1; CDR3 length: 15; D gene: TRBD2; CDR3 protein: CASSHRLAGDNEQFF; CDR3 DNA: TGTGCCAGCAGCCACAGACTAGCGGGCGACAATGAGCAGTTCTTC
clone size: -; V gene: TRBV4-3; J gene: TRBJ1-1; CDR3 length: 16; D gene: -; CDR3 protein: CASSQDPRNFNTEAFF; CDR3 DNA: TGCGCCAGCAGCCAAGATCCCAGGAATTTTAACACTGAAGCTTTCTTT
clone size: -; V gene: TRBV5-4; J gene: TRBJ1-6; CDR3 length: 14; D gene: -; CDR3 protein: CASSSRDYNSPLHF; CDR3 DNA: TGTGCCAGCAGCTCCCGGGACTACAATTCACCCCTCCACTTT
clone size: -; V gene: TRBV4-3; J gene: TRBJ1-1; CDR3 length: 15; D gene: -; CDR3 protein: CASSRKRVLNTEAFF; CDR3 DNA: TGCGCCAGCAGCCGCAAAAGGGTCTTGAACACTGAAGCTTTCTTT
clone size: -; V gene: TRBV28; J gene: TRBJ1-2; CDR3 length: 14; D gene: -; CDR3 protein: CASSLGDGHYGYTF; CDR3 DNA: TGTGCCAGCAGTTTGGGGGACGGTCACTATGGCTACACCTTC
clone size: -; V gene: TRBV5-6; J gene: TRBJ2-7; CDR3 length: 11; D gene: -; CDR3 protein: CASSLNYEQYF; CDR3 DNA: TGTGCCAGCAGCCTGAACTACGAGCAGTACTTC
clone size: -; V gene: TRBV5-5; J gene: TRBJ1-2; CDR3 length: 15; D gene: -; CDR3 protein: CASSLSGSQVYGYTF; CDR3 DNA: TGTGCCAGCAGCTTGAGTGGCTCGCAAGTCTATGGCTACACCTTC
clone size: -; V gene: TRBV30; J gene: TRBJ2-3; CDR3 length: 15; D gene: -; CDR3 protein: CAWSDWGVSTDTQYF; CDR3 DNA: TGTGCCTGGAGTGATTGGGGGGTCAGCACAGATACGCAGTATTTT
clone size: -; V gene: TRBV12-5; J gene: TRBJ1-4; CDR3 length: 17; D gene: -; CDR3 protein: CASGLRLSSRTREKLFF; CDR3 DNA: TGTGCTAGTGGTTTGCGCCTTAGCTCTCGGACCCGTGAAAAACTGTTTTTT
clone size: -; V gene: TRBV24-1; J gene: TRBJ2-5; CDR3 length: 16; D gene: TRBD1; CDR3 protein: CATSGRPYRGRTTQYF; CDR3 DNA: TGTGCCACCAGTGGGCGACCTTACAGGGGCCGGACGACCCAGTACTTC
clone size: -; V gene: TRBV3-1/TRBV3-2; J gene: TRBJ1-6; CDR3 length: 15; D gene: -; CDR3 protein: CASSQGQFNNSPLHF; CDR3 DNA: TGTGCCAGCAGCCAAGGACAGTTCAATAATTCACCCCTCCACTTT
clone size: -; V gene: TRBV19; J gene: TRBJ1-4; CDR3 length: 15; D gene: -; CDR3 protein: CASSTPRGTNEKLFF; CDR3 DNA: TGTGCCAGTAGTACACCCCGGGGAACTAATGAAAAACTGTTTTTT
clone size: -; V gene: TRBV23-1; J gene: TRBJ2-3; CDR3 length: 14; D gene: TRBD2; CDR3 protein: CASSQSTSRDTQYF; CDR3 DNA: TGCGCCAGCAGTCAATCGACTAGCAGAGATACGCAGTATTTT
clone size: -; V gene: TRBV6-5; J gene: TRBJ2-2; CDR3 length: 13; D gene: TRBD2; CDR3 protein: CASKAGNTGELFF; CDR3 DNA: TGTGCCAGCAAAGCGGGAAACACCGGGGAGCTGTTTTTT
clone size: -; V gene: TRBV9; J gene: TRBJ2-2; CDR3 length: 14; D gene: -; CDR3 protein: CASSVVPSTGELFF; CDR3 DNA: TGTGCCAGCAGCGTAGTTCCGAGCACCGGGGAGCTGTTTTTT
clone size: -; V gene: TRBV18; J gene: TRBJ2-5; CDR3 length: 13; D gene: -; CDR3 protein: CASSTAGQETQYF; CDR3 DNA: TGTGCCAGCTCTACAGCTGGGCAAGAGACCCAGTACTTC
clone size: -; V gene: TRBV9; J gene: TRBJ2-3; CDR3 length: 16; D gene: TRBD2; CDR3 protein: CASSVEGAGRTDTQYF; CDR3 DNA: TGTGCCAGCAGCGTAGAAGGAGCGGGGCGCACAGATACGCAGTATTTT
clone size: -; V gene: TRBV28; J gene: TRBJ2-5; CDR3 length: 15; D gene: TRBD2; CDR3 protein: CASSRTSGRVGTQYF; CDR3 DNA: TGTGCCAGCAGTCGGACTAGCGGGAGGGTTGGGACCCAGTACTTC
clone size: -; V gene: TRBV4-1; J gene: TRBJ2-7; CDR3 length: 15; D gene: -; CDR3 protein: CASSQEAGVSYEQYF; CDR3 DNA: TGCGCCAGCAGCCAAGAAGCAGGAGTCTCCTACGAGCAGTACTTC
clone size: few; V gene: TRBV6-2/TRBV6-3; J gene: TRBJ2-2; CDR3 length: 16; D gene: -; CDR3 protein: CASSPAWFANTGELFF; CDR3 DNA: TGTGCCAGCAGTCCCGCTTGGTTCGCGAACACCGGGGAGCTGTTTTTT
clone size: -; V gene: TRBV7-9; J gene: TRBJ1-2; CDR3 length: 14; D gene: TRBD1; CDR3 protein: CASSLVGTGYGYTF; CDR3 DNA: TGTGCCAGCAGCTTAGTGGGGACAGGGTATGGCTACACCTTC
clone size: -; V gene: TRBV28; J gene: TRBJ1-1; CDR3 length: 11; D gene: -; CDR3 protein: CATLAVTEAFF; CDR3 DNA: TGTGCCACCCTTGCGGTTACTGAAGCTTTCTTT
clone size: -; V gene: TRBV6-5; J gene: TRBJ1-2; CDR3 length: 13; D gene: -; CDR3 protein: CASISSRNYGYTF; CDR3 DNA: TGTGCCAGCATTAGTAGCCGGAACTATGGCTACACCTTC
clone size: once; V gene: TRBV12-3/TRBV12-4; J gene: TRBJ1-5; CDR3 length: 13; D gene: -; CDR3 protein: CASSSYSNQPQHF; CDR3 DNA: TGTGCCAGCAGTTCATATAGCAATCAGCCCCAGCATTTT
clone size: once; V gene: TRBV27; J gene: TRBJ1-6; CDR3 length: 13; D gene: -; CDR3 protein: CASRWGANSPLHF; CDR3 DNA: TGTGCCAGCAGGTGGGGGGCTAATTCACCCCTCCACTTT
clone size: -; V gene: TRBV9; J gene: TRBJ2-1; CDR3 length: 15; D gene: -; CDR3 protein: CASSVLGVTYNEQFF; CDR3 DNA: TGTGCCAGCAGCGTTCTCGGGGTAACCTACAATGAGCAGTTCTTC
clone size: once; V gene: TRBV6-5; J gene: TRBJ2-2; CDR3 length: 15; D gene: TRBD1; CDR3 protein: CASSYSDRDGGELFF; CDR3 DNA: TGTGCCAGCAGTTACTCGGACAGGGATGGCGGGGAGCTGTTTTTT
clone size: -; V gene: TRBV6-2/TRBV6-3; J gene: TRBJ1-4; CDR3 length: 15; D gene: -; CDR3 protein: CASSLGPGAREKLFF; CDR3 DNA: TGTGCCAGCAGTTTGGGCCCAGGGGCGCGAGAAAAACTGTTTTTT
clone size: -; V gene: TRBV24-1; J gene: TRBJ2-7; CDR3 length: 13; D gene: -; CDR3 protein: CATSDARTYEQYF; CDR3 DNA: TGTGCCACCAGTGATGCCAGGACCTACGAGCAGTACTTC
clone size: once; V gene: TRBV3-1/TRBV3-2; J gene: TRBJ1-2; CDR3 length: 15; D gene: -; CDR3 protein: CASSLDRSWVGGYTF; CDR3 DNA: TGTGCCAGCAGCCTAGACAGGTCCTGGGTCGGTGGCTACACCTTC
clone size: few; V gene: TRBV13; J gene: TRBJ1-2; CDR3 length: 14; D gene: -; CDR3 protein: CASSEGTRARGYTF; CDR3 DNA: TGTGCCAGCAGCGAAGGAACCAGGGCACGCGGCTACACCTTC
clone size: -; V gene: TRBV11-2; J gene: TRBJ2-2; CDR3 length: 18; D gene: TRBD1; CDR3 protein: CASSLERARGRNTGELFF; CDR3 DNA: TGTGCCAGCAGCTTAGAGAGGGCCAGGGGGCGGAATACCGGGGAGCTGTTTTTT
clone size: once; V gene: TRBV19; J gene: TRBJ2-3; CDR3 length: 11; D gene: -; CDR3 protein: CASLDTDTQYF; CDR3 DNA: TGTGCCAGTCTGGACACCGATACGCAGTATTTT
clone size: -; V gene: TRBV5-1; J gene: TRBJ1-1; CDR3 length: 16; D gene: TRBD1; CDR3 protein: CASSLNPDRMNTEAFF; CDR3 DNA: TGCGCCAGCAGCCTTAATCCGGACAGGATGAACACTGAAGCTTTCTTT
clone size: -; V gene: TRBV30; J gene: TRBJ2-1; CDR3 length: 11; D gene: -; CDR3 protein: CAWQNYNEQFF; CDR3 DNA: TGTGCCTGGCAGAATTACAATGAGCAGTTCTTC
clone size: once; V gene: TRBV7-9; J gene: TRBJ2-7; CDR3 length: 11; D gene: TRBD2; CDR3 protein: CASSLAGEQYF; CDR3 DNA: TGTGCCAGCAGCCTAGCGGGCGAGCAGTACTTC
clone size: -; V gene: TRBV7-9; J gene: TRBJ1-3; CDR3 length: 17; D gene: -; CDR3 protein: CASTTTGRGYSGNTIYF; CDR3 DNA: TGTGCCAGCACCACTACAGGCAGGGGATACTCTGGAAACACCATATATTTT
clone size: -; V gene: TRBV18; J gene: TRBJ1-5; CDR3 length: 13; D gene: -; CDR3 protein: CASSPPSNQPQHF; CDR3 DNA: TGTGCCAGCTCACCACCGAGCAATCAGCCCCAGCATTTT
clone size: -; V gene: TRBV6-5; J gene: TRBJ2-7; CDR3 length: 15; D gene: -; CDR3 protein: CASTGWRRGLDEQYF; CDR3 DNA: TGTGCCAGCACCGGTTGGAGGAGGGGATTGGACGAGCAGTACTTC
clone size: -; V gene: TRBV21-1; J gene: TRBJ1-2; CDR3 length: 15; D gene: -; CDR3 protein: CASSRGQGGPTGYTF; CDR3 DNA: TGTGCCAGCAGCAGAGGACAGGGCGGTCCAACGGGCTACACCTTC
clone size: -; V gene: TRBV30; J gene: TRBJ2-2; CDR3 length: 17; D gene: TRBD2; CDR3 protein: CAWSVAGRISVAGELFF; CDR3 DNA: TGTGCCTGGAGTGTAGCGGGACGGATTTCAGTCGCCGGGGAGCTGTTTTTT
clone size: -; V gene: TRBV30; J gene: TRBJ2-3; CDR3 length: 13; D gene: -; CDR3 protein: CAWSRPSTDTQYF; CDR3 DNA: TGTGCCTGGAGTAGGCCCAGCACAGATACGCAGTATTTT
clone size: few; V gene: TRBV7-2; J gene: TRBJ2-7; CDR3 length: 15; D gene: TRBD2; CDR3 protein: CASSLHGAGVREQYF; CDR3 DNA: TGTGCCAGCAGCTTACATGGAGCGGGGGTCAGGGAGCAGTACTTC
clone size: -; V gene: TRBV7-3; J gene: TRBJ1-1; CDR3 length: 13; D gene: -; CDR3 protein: CASSSDRNTEAFF; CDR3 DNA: TGTGCCAGCAGCTCCGACAGGAACACTGAAGCTTTCTTT
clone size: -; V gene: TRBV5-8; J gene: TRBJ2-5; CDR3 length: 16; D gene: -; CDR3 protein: CASSGRDSGYQETQYF; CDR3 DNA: TGTGCCAGCAGCGGCAGGGATTCGGGGTACCAAGAGACCCAGTACTTC
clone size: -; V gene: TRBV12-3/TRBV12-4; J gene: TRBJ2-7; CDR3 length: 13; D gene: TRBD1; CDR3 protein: CASSFRDRYEQYF; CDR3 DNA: TGTGCCAGCAGTTTCCGGGACAGATACGAGCAGTACTTC
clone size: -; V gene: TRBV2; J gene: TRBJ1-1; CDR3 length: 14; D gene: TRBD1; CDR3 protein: CASSVQGVNTEAFF; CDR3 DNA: TGTGCCAGCAGTGTACAGGGGGTGAACACTGAAGCTTTCTTT
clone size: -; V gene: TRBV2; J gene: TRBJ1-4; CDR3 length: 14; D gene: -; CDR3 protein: CASSVGLTNEKLFF; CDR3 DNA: TGTGCCAGCAGTGTGGGGCTCACTAATGAAAAACTGTTTTTT
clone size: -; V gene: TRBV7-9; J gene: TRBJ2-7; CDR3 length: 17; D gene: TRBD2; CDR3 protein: CASSTTSGTSGYYEQYF; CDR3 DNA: TGTGCCAGCAGCACGACCTCAGGGACTAGCGGATATTACGAGCAGTACTTC
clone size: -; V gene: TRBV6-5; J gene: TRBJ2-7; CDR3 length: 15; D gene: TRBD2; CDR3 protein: CASSLAGFGRYEQYF; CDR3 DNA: TGTGCCAGCAGTCTAGCGGGGTTTGGGCGATACGAGCAGTACTTC
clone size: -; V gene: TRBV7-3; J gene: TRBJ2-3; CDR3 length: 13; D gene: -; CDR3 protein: CASSLRDKNTQYF; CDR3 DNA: TGTGCCAGCAGCTTAAGGGATAAGAATACGCAGTATTTT
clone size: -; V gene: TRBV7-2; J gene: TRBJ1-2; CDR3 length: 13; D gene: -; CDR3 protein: CASSHPGEVRYTF; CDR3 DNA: TGTGCCAGCAGCCACCCCGGCGAGGTGCGCTACACCTTC
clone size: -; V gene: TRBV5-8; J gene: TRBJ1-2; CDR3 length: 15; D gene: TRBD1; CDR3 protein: CASSWGTGDNYGYTF; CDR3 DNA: TGTGCCAGCAGCTGGGGGACAGGGGATAACTATGGCTACACCTTC
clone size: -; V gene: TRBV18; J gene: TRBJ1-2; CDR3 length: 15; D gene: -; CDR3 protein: CASSPDSQTNYGYTF; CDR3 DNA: TGTGCCAGCTCACCAGACAGCCAGACCAACTATGGCTACACCTTC
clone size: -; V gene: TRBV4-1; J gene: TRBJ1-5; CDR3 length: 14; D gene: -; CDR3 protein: CASSDQGGTGPQHF; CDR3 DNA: TGCGCCAGCAGCGACCAAGGGGGGACCGGGCCCCAGCATTTT
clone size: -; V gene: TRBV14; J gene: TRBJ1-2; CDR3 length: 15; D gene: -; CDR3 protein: CASSQSKTGYGGYTF; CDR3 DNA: TGTGCCAGCAGCCAGTCGAAAACAGGGTATGGCGGCTACACCTTC
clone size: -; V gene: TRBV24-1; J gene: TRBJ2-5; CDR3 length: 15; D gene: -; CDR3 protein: CATSDFGQIQETQYF; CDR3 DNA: TGTGCCACCAGTGATTTTGGGCAGATCCAAGAGACCCAGTACTTC